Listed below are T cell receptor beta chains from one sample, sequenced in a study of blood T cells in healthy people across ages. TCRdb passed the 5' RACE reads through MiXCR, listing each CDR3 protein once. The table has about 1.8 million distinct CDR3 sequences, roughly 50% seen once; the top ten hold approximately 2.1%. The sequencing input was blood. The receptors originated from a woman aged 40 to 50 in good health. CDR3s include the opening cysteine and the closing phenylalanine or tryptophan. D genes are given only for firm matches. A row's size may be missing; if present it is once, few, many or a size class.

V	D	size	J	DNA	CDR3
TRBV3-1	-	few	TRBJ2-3	TGTGCCAGCAGCCAGTTGGTTGGGGATACGCAGTATTTT	CASSQLVGDTQYF
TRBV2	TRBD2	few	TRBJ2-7	TGTGCCAGCGGTACTAGCGGTCTCTCCTACGAGCAGTACTTC	CASGTSGLSYEQYF
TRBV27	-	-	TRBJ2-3	TGTGCCAGCAACCGACTAGACTACACAGATACGCAGTATTTT	CASNRLDYTDTQYF
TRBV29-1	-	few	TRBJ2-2	TGCAGCGTTGCCGCTCCGTCGGGAGTCCTGACCGGGGAGCTGTTTTTT	CSVAAPSGVLTGELFF
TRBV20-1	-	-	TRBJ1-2	TGCAGTGCCTGGGGCTGGAACTATGGCTACACCTTC	CSAWGWNYGYTF
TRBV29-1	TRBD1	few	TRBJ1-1	TGCAGCGTTGGGCAGGGGGCGGTGAACACTGAAGCTTTCTTT	CSVGQGAVNTEAFF
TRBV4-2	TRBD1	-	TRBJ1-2	TGTGCCAGCAGCCACGCCACAGGGGGGGACTCTAACTATGGCTACACCTTC	CASSHATGGDSNYGYTF
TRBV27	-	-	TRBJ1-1	TGTGCCAGCAGTTCTGCCGGGGGTGGAGCTTTCTTT	CASSSAGGGAFF
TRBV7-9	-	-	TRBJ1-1	TGTGCCAGCAGCTCCGGACGGCGTTACACTGAAGCTTTCTTT	CASSSGRRYTEAFF
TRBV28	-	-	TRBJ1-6	TGTGCCAGCAGTACAAGACAGGTCTCACCCCTCCACTTT	CASSTRQVSPLHF
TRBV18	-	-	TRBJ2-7	TGTGCCAGCTCACCTCGGAGGGACAGAAACTACGAGCAGTACTTC	CASSPRRDRNYEQYF
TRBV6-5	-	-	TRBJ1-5	TGTGCCAGCACGGACAGCCCATATAGCAATCAGCCCCAGCATTTT	CASTDSPYSNQPQHF
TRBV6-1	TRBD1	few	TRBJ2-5	TGTGCCAGCAGTGAACCGACAGGGGGAGAGACCCAGTACTTC	CASSEPTGGETQYF
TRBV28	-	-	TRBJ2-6	TGTGCCAGCAGTTTGGCGGCCGTCGGGGCCAACGTCCTGACTTTC	CASSLAAVGANVLTF
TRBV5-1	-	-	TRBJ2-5	TGCGCCAGCAGAAGCCCCGCGTACCAAGAGACCCAGTACTTC	CASRSPAYQETQYF
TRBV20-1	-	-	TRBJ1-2	TGCAGTGCTATTCCCCGCCGTCCGGGGGGTAAAGGCTATGGCTACACCTTC	CSAIPRRPGGKGYGYTF
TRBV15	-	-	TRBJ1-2	TGTGCCACCAGCAGACCGGGGGGGGTCTATGGCTACACCTTC	CATSRPGGVYGYTF
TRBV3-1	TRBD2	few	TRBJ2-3	TGTGCCAGCAGCAACTACGGGGGGAGCAACTCAGATACGCAGTATTTT	CASSNYGGSNSDTQYF
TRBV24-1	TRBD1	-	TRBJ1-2	TGTGCCACCAGTGATGGGGGACAGGTAGAATATGGCTACACCTTC	CATSDGGQVEYGYTF
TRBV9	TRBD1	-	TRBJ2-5	TGTGCCAGCAGCGGCCGGGACAGGGCAGAGACCCAGTACTTC	CASSGRDRAETQYF
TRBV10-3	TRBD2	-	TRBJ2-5	TGTGCCATCAGTGAGGCGGCTAGCGGGGGTGTCCTTGAGACCCAGTACTTC	CAISEAASGGVLETQYF
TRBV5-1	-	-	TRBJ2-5	TGCGCCAGCAGCTTGTCCCCCAGGGACCAAGAGACCCAGTACTTC	CASSLSPRDQETQYF
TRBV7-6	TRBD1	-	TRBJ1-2	TGTGCCAGCACCGCCCAGGGGGGCTATGGCTACACCTTC	CASTAQGGYGYTF
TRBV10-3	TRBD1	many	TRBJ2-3	TGTGCCATCAAAGATCCACAGGGGAAAGATACGCAGTATTTT	CAIKDPQGKDTQYF
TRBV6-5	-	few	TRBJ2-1	TGTGCCAGCAGTTCCCTACCTACGGGGTCCTACAATGAGCAGTTCTTC	CASSSLPTGSYNEQFF
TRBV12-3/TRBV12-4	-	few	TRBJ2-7	TGTGCCAGCCTAGTTGAGCTTTCGGGAGAGCAGTACTTC	CASLVELSGEQYF
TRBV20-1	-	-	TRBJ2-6	TGCAGTGCTCCCCTTTGGGATATAACCGGGGCCAACGTCCTGACTTTC	CSAPLWDITGANVLTF
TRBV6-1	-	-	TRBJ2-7	TGTGCCAGCAGTGAACGGGGTAGGCTGGGCGAGCAGTACTTC	CASSERGRLGEQYF
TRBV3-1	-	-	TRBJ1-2	TGTGCCAGCAGCCACCAAAGGGGGATCGCATTCTATGGCTACACCTTC	CASSHQRGIAFYGYTF
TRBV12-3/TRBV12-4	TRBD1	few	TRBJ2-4	TGTGCCAGCAGTTTAGAGGGGACAGGGCCTTTGGGAAACATTCAGTACTTC	CASSLEGTGPLGNIQYF
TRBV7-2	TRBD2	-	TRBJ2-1	TGTGCCAGCAGCTTTGGGGCTAGCGGGACTGGGGGGTCTGAGCAGTTCTTC	CASSFGASGTGGSEQFF
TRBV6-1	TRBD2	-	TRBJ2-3	TGTGCCAGCAGTGAAGCGCTTCTGGGGGGGTCCCTCTTAGATACGCAGTATTTT	CASSEALLGGSLLDTQYF
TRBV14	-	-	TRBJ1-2	TGTGCCAGCAGCCGCCTCGGGGAGGGCGACTATGGCTACACCTTC	CASSRLGEGDYGYTF
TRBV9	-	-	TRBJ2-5	TGTGCCAGCAGCGAGAGGGGGGTCCAAGAGACCCAGTACTTC	CASSERGVQETQYF
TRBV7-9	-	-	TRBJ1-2	TGTGCCAGCAGTCGAGACGTCTCTAACTATGGCTACACCTTC	CASSRDVSNYGYTF
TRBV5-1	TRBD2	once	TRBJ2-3	TGCGCCAGCAGCGGGGCTAGCGGGGTTGGAGATACGCAGTATTTT	CASSGASGVGDTQYF
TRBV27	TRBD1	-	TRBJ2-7	TGTGCCAGCAGTTCACGACAGGGGGTTAGCTCCTACGAGCAGTACTTC	CASSSRQGVSSYEQYF
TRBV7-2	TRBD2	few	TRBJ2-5	TGTGCCAGCAGCTTAGCGAGTCTAGCGGGGGGGCGGGTAGAGACCCAGTACTTC	CASSLASLAGGRVETQYF
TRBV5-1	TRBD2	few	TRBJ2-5	TGCGCCAGCAGCTTGGAGACTAGCGGGGCTTCTGGGACCCAGTACTTC	CASSLETSGASGTQYF
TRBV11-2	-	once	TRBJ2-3	TGTGCCAGCAGCTTAAGTCTGTACCTCCGGGGAGATACGCAGTATTTT	CASSLSLYLRGDTQYF
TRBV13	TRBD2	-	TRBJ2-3	TGTGCCAGCAGCTTAATCCGGGGGGGAGATACGCAGTATTTT	CASSLIRGGDTQYF
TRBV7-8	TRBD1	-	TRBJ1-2	TGTGCCAGCAGCCCTCTGACAGGGGGAAATCTTGGAAGCGGGGCTGGCTACACCTTC	CASSPLTGGNLGSGAGYTF
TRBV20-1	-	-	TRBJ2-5	TGCAGTGCCATAGACGGGGTGAGAAGGACCCAGTACTTC	CSAIDGVRRTQYF
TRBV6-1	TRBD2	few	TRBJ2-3	TGTGCCAGCAGTGAGACTAGCGCGGTCCGAGATACGCAGTATTTT	CASSETSAVRDTQYF
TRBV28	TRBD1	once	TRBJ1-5	TGTGCCAGCAGTACACCATACCACGGACAGGAGAATCAGCCCCAGCATTTT	CASSTPYHGQENQPQHF
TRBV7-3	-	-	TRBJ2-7	TGTGCCAGACGAAACGTGACAGTGGGGTACGAGCAGTACTTC	CARRNVTVGYEQYF
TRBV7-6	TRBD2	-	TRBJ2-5	TGTGCCAGCAGCGGCCTCCTAGCGGGGTCAGCAAAGGAGACCCAGTACTTC	CASSGLLAGSAKETQYF
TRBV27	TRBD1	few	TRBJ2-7	TGTGCCAGCAGTTTCCTCCGGGACAGGGGCTACGAGCAGTACTTC	CASSFLRDRGYEQYF